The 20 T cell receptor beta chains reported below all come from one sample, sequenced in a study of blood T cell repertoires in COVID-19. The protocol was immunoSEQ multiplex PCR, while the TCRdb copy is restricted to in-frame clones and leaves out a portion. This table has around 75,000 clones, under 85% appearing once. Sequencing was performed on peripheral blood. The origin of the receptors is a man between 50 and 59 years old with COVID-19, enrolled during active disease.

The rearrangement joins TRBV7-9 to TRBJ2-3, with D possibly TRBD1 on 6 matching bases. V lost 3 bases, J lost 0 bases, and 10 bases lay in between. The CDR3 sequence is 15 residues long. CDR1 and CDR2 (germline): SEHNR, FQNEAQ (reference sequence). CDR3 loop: CASSFDRYSTDTQYF. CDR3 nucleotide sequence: TGTGCCAGCAGCTTCGACAGGTATAGCACAGATACGCAGTATTTT.

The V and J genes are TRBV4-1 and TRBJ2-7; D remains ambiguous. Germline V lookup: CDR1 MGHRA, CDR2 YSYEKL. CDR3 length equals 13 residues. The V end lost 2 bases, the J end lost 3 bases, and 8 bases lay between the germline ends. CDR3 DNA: TGCGCCAGCAGCCAATCACATTTCTACGAGCAGTACTTC. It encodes CASSQSHFYEQYF.

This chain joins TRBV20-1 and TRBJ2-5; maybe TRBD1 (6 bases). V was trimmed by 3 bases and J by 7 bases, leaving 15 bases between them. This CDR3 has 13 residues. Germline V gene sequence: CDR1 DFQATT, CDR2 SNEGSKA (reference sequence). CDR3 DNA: TGCAGTGCTAGTTCGGGGACAAGAGGGACCCAGTACTTC. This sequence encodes CSASSGTRGTQYF.

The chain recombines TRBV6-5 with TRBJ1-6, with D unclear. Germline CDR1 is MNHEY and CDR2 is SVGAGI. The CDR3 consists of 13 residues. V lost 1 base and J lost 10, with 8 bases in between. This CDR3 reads CASSYLSDSPLHF. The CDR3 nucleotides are TGTGCCAGCAGTTACTTGAGCGACTCACCCCTCCACTTT.

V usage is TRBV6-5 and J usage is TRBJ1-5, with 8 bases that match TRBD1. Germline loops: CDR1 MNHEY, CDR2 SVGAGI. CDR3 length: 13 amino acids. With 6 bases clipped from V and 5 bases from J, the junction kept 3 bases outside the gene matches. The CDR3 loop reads CASSDRGHQPQHF. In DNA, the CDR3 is TGTGCCAGCAGCGACAGGGGTCATCAGCCCCAGCATTTT.

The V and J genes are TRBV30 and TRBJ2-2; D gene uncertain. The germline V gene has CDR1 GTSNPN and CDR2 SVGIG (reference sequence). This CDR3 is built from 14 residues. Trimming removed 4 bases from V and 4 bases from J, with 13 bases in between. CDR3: CAWTRQVLTGELFF. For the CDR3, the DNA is TGTGCCTGGACAAGGCAGGTCCTCACCGGGGAGCTGTTTTTT.

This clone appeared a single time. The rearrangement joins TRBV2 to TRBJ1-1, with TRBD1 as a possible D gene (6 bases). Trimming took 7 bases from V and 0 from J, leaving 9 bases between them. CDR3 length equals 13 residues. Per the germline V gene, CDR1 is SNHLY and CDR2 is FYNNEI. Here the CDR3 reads CASKTGVNTEAFF. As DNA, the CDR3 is TGTGCCAGCAAGACAGGAGTGAACACTGAAGCTTTCTTT.

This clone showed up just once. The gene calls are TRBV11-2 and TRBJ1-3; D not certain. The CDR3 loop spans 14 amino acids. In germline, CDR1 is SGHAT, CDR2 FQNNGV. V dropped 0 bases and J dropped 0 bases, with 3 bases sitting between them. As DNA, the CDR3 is TGTGCCAGCAGCTTAGACTTCTCTGGAAACACCATATATTTT. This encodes CASSLDFSGNTIYF. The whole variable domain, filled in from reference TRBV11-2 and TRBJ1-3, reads EAGVAQSPRYKIIEKRQSVAFWCNPISGHATLYWYQQILGQGPKLLIQFQNNGVVDDSQLPKDRFSAERLKGVDSTLKIQPAKLEDSAVYLCASSLDFSGNTIYFGEGSWLTVV.

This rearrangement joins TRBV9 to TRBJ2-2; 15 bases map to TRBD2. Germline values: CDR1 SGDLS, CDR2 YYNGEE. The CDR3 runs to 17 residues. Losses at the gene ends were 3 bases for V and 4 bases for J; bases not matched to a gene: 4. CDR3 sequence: CASSGTSGGAVTGELFF. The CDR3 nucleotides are TGTGCCAGCAGCGGGACTAGCGGGGGGGCTGTCACCGGGGAGCTGTTTTTT.

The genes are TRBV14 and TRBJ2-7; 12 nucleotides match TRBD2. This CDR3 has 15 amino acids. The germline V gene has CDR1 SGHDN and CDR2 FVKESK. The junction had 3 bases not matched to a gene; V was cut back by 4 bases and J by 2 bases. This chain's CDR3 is CASSPLAGGAYEQYF. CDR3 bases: TGTGCCAGCAGCCCTCTAGCGGGGGGGGCCTACGAGCAGTACTTC.

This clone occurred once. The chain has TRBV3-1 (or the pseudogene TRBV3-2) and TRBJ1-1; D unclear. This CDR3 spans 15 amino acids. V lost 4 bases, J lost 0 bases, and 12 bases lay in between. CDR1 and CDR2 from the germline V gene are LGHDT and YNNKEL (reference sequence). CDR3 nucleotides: TGTGCCAGCAGCCTTGTTCCGGGGATGAACACTGAAGCTTTCTTT. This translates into CASSLVPGMNTEAFF.

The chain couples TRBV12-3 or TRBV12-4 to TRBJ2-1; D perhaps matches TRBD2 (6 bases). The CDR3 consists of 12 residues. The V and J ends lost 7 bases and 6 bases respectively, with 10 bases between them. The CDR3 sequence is CASTPGVNEQFF. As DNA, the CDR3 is TGTGCCAGCACTCCGGGGGTCAATGAGCAGTTCTTC.

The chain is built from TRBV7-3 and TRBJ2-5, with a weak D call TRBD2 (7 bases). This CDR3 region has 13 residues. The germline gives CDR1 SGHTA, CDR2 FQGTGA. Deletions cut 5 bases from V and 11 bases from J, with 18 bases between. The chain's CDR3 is CASSPLRGGPQYF. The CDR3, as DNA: TGTGCCAGCAGCCCTCTGAGGGGGGGCCCGCAGTACTTC.

The CDR3 loop is CASSRAGGRITDTQYF. CDR3 nucleotides: TGTGCCAGCAGTCGAGCGGGGGGGCGTATTACAGATACGCAGTATTTT. This chain joins TRBV6-6 and TRBJ2-3, with TRBD2 matching over 10 bases. In germline, CDR1 is MNHNY, CDR2 SVGAGI (reference sequence). CDR3 length equals 16 residues. Unmatched junction bases numbered 8, after V lost 5 bases and J lost 3 bases.

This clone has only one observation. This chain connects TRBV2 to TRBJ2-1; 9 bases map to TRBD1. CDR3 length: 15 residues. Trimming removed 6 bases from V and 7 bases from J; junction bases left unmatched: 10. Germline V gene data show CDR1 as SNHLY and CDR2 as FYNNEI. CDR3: CASSELGTGTNEQFF. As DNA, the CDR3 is TGTGCCAGCAGCGAACTCGGGACAGGGACTAATGAGCAGTTCTTC.

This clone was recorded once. The CDR3 protein is CASSSGGGKTQYF. Written as DNA, the CDR3 is TGCGCCAGCAGCTCGGGGGGGGGAAAGACCCAGTACTTC. The rearrangement uses TRBV10-2 and TRBJ2-5; 8 bases line up with TRBD2. The CDR3 covers 13 residues. Germline loops: CDR1 WSHSY, CDR2 SAAADI. V was clipped by 6 bases and J by 6 bases; unmatched bases: 6.

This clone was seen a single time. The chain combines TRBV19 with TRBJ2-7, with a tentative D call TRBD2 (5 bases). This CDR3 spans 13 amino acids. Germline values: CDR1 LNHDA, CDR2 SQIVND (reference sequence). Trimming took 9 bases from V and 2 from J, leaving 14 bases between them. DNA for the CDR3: TGTGCCAGCGCCATTCCCGGGGCCTACGAGCAGTACTTC. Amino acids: CASAIPGAYEQYF. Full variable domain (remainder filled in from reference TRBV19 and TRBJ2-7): DGGITQSPKYLFRKEGQNVTLSCEQNLNHDAMYWYRQDPGQGLRLIYYSQIVNDFQKGDIAEGYSVSREKKESFPLTVTSAQKNPTAFYLCASAIPGAYEQYFGPGTRLTVT.

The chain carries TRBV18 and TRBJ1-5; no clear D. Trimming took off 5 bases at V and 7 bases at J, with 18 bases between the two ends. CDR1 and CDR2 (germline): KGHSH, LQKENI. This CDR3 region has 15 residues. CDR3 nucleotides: TGTGCCAGCTCATCGCTAGCCGATCTGGGGCAGCCCCAGCATTTT. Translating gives CASSSLADLGQPQHF.

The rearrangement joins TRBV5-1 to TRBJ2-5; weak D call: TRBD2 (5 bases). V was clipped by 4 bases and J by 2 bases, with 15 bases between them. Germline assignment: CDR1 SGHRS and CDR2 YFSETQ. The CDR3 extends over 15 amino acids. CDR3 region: CASSRAGEPQETQYF. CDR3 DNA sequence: TGCGCCAGCAGCCGAGCCGGGGAGCCGCAAGAGACCCAGTACTTC.

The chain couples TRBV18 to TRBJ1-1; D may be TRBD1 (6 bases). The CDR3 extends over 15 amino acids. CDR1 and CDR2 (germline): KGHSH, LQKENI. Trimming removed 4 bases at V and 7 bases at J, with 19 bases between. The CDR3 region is CASSRSGGELSEAFF. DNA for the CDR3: TGTGCCAGCTCACGGAGCGGGGGCGAGTTGAGTGAAGCTTTCTTT.